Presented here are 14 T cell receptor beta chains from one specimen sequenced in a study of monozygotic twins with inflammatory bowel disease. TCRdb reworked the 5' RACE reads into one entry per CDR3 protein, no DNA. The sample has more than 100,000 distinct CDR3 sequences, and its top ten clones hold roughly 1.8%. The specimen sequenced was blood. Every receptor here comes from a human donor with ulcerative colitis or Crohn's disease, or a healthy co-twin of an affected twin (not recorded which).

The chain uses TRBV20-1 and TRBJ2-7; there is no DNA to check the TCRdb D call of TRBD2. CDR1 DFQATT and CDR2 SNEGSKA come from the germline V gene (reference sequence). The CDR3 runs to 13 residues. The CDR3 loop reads CSAGGLASYEQYF.

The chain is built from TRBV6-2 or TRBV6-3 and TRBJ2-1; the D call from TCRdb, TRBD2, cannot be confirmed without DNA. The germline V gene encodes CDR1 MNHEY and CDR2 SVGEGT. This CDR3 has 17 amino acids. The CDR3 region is CASSYSPAEGLYNEQFF.

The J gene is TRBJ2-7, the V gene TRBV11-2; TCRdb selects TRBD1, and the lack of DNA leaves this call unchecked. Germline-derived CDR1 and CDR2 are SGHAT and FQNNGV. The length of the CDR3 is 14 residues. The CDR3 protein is CASSLKAGVSEQYF.

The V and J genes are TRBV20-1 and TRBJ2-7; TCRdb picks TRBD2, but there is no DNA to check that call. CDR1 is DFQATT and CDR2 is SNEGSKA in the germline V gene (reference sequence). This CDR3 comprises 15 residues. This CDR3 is CSARAPSGRALEQYF.

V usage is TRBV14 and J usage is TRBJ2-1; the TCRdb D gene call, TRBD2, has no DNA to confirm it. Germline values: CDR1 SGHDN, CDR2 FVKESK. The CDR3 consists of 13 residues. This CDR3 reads CASRLAGSNEQFF.

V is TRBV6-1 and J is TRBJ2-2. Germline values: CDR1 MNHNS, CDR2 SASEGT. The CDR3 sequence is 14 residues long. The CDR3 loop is CASTETANTGELFF.

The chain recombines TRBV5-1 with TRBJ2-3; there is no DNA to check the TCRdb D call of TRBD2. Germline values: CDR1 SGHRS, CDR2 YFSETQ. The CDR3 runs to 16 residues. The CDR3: CASSKGLAGAEDTQYF. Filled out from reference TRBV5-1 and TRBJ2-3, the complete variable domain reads KAGVTQTPRYLIKTRGQQVTLSCSPISGHRSVSWYQQTPGQGLQFLFEYFSETQRNKGNFPGRFSGRQFSNSRSEMNVSTLELGDSALYLCASSKGLAGAEDTQYFGPGTRLTVL.

The chain's CDR3 is CASSYTIKVRQDGSYEQYF. This sequence joins TRBV11-1 and TRBJ2-7. CDR1 is SGHAT, CDR2 FQDESV, per germline (reference sequence). This CDR3 is 19 amino acids long. The full variable domain, in which reference TRBV11-1 and TRBJ2-7 provide the parts outside the CDR3, is EAEVAQSPRYKITEKSQAVAFWCDPISGHATLYWYRQILGQGPELLVQFQDESVVDDSQLPKDRFSAERLKGVDSTLKIQPAELGDSAMYLCASSYTIKVRQDGSYEQYFGPGTRLTVT.

The CDR3 loop reads CASSLWRNTDTQYF. This rearrangement joins TRBV4-2 to TRBJ2-3. Germline assignment: CDR1 LGHNA and CDR2 YNFKEQ. The CDR3 runs to 14 residues.

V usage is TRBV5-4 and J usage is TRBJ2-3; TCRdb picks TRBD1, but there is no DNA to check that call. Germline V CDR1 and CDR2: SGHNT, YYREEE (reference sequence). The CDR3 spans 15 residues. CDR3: CASSLAGGYPDTQYF.

The CDR3 sequence: CASSEIGGYTF. The chain joins TRBV25-1 to TRBJ1-2. This CDR3 spans 11 amino acids. CDR1 is MGHDK, CDR2 SYGVNS, per germline.

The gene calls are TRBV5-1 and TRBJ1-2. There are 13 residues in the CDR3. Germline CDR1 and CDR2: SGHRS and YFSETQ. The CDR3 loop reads CASSLGQGAGYTF.

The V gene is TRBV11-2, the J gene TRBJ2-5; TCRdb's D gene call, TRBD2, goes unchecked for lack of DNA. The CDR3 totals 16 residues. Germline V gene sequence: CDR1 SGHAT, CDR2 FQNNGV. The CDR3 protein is CASSLILAGSVETQYF.

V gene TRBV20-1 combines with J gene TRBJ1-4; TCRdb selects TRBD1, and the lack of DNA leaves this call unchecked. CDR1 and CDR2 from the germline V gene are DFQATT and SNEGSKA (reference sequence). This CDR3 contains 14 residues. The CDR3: CSARAGSGGEKLFF.